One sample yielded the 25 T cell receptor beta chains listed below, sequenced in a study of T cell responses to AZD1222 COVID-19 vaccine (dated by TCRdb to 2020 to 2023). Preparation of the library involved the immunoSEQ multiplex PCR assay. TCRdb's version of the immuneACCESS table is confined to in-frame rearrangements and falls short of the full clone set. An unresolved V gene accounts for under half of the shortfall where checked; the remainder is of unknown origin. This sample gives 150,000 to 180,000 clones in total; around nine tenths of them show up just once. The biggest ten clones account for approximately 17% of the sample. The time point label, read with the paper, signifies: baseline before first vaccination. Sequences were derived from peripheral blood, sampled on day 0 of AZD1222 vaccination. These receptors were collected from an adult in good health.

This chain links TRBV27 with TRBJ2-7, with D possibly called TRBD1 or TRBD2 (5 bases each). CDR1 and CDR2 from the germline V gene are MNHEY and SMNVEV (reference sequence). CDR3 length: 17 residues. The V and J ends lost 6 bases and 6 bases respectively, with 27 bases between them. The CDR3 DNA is TGTGCCAGCAGCCTAGGTAATCTTCGCAGGGTCGAGGGCGAGCAGTACTTC. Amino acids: CASSLGNLRRVEGEQYF.

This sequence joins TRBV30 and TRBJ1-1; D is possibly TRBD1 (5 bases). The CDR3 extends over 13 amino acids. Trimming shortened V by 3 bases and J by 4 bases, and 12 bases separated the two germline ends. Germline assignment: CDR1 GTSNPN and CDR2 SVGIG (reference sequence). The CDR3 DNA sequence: TGTGCCTGGAGGGGACTACCAGGCACTGAAGCTTTCTTT. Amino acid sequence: CAWRGLPGTEAFF.

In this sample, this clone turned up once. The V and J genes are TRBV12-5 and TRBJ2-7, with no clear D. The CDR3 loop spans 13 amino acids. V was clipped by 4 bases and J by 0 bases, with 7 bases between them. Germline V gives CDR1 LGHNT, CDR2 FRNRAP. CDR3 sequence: CASGSRSSYEQYF. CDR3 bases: TGTGCTAGTGGTTCGAGGAGCTCCTACGAGCAGTACTTC. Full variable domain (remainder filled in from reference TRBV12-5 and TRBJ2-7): DARVTQTPRHKVTEMGQEVTMRCQPILGHNTVFWYRQTMMQGLELLAYFRNRAPLDDSGMPKDRFSAEMPDATLATLKIQPSEPRDSAVYFCASGSRSSYEQYFGPGTRLTVT.

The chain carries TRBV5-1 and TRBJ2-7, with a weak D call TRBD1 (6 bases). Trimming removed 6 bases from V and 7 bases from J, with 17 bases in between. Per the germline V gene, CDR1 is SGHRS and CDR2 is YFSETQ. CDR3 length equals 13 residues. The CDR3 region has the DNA TGCGCCAGCAACCCCGGCTCGCAGGGGGAGCAGTACTTC. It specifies CASNPGSQGEQYF. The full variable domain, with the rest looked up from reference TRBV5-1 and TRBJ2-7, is KAGVTQTPRYLIKTRGQQVTLSCSPISGHRSVSWYQQTPGQGLQFLFEYFSETQRNKGNFPGRFSGRQFSNSRSEMNVSTLELGDSALYLCASNPGSQGEQYFGPGTRLTVT.

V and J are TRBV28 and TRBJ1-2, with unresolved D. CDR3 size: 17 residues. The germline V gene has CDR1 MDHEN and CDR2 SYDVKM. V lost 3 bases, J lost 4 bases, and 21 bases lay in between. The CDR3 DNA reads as TGTGCCAGCAGTTTTTCGTTCCCGAACTTCATAGGCTATGGCTACACCTTC. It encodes CASSFSFPNFIGYGYTF.

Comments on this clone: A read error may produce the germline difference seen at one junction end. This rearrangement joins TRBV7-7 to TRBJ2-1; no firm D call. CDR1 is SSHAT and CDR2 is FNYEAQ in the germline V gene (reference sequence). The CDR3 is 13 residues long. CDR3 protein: CASSLGLDNEQFF. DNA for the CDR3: TGTGCTAGCAGCTTAGGTCTCGACAATGAGCAGTTCTTC. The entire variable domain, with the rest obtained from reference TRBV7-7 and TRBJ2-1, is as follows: GAGVSQSPRYKVTKRGQDVTLRCDPISSHATLYWYQQALGQGPEFLTYFNYEAQPDKSGLPSDRFSAERPEGSISTLTIQRTEQRDSAMYRCASSLGLDNEQFFGPGTRLTVL.

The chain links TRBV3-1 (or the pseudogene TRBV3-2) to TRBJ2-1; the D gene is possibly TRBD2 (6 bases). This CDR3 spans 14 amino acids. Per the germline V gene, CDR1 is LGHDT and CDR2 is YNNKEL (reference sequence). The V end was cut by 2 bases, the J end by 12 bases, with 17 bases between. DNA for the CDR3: TGTGCCAGCAGCCAATCGGACGGCCGGAGGGGGCAGTTCTTC. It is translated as CASSQSDGRRGQFF.

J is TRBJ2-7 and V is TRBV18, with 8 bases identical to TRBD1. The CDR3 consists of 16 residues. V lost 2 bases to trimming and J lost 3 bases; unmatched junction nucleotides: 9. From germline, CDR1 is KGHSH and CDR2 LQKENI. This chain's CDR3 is CASSPRATGVFYEQYF. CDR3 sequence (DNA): TGTGCCAGCTCACCAAGGGCGACAGGGGTATTCTACGAGCAGTACTTC.

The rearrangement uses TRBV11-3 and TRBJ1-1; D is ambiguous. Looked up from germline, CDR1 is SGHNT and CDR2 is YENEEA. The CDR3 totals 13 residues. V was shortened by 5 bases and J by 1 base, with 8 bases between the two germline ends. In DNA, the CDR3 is TGTGCCAGCAGCGGGCCAGAGAACACTGAAGCTTTCTTT. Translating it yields CASSGPENTEAFF.

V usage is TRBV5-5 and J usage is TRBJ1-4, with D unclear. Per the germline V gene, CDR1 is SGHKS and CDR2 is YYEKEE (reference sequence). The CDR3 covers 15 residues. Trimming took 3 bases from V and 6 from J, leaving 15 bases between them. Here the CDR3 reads CASSSFATSDEKLFF. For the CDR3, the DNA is TGTGCCAGCAGCTCATTCGCTACATCTGATGAAAAACTGTTTTTT.

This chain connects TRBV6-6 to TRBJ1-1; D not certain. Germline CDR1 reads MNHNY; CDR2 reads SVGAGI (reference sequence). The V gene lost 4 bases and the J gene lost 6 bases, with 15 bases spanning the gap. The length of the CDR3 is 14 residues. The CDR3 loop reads CASSLTGERAEAFF. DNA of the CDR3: TGTGCCAGCAGTTTAACCGGAGAGAGGGCTGAAGCTTTCTTT.

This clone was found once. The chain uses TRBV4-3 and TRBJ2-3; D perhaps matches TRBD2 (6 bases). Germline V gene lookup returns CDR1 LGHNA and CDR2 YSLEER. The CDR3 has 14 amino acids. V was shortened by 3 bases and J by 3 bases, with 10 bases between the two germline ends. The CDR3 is CASSHTGTTDTQYF. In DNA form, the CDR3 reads TGCGCCAGCAGCCATACCGGGACTACAGATACGCAGTATTTT.

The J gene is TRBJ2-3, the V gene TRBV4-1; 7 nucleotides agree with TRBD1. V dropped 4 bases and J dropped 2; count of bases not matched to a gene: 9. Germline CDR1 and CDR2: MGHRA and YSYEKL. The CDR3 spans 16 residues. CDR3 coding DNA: TGCGCCAGCAGCCCAGGACAGGCCCGTTTCACAGATACGCAGTATTTT. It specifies CASSPGQARFTDTQYF.

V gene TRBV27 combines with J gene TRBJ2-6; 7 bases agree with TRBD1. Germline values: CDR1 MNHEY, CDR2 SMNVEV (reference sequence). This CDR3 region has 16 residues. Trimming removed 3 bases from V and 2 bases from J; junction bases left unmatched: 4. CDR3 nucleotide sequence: TGTGCCAGCAGTTTCGGGGACAGCGCTGGGGCCAACGTCCTGACTTTC. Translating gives CASSFGDSAGANVLTF.

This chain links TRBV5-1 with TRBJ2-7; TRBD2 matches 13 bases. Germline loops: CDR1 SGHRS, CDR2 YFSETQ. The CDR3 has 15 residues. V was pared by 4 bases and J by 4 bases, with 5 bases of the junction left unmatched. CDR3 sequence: CASSPRLAGGYEQYF. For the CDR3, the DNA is TGCGCCAGCAGCCCACGACTAGCGGGAGGATACGAGCAGTACTTC. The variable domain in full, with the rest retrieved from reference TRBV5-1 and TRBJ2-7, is KAGVTQTPRYLIKTRGQQVTLSCSPISGHRSVSWYQQTPGQGLQFLFEYFSETQRNKGNFPGRFSGRQFSNSRSEMNVSTLELGDSALYLCASSPRLAGGYEQYFGPGTRLTVT.

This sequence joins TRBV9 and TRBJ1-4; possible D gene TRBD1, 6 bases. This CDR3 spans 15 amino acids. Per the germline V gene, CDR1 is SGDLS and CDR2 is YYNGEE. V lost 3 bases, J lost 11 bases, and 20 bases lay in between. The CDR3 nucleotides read TGTGCCAGCAGCGATAAAACAGGTGCAGGGGAGAAACTGTTTTTT. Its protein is CASSDKTGAGEKLFF.

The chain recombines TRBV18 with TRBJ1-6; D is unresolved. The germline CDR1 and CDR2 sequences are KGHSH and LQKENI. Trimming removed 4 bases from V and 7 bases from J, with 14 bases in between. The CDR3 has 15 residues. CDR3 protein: CASSQSRTENSPLHF. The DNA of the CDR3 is TGTGCCAGCTCACAGAGCCGGACGGAAAATTCACCCCTCCACTTT.

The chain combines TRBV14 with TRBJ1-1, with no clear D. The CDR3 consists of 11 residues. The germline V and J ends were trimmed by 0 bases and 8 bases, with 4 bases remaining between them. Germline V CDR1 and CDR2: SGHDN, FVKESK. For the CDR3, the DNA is TGTGCCAGCAGCCAAGACAGAGAAGCTTTCTTT. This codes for CASSQDREAFF.

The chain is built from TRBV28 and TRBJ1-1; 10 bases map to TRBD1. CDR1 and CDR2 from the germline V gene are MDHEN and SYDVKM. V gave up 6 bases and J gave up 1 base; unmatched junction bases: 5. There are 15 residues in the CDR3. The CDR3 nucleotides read TGTGCCAGCAGATCCGACAGGGGGCGGAACACTGAAGCTTTCTTT. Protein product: CASRSDRGRNTEAFF. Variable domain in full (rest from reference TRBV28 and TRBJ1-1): DVKVTQSSRYLVKRTGEKVFLECVQDMDHENMFWYRQDPGLGLRLIYFSYDVKMKEKGDIPEGYSVSREKKERFSLILESASTNQTSMYLCASRSDRGRNTEAFFGQGTRLTVV.

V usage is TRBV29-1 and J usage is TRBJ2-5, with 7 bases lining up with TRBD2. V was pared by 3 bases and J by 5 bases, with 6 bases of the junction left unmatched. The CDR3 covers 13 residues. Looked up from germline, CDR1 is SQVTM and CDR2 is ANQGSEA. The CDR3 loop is CSVEWGGTETQYF. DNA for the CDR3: TGCAGCGTTGAGTGGGGGGGGACTGAGACCCAGTACTTC.

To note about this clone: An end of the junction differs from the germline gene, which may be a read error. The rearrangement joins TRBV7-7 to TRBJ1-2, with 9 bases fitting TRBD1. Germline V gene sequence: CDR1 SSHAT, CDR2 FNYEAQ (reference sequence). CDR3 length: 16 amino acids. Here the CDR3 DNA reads TGTGCTAGCAGCCACCCTGGGGACAGGGAAGAAAATGGCTACACCTTC. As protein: CASSHPGDREENGYTF.

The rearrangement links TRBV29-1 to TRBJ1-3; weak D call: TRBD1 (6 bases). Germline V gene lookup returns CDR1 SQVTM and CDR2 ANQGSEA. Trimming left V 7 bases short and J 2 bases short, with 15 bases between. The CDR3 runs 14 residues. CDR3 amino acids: CSAVWGQAGNTIYF. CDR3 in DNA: TGCAGCGCGGTATGGGGGCAGGCTGGAAACACCATATATTTT.

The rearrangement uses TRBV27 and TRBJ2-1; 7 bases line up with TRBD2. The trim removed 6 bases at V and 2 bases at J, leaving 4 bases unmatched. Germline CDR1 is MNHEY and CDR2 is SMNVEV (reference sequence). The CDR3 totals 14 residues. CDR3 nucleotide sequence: TGTGCCAGCAGGGCAGGGAGGGCCTACAATGAGCAGTTCTTC. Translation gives CASRAGRAYNEQFF.

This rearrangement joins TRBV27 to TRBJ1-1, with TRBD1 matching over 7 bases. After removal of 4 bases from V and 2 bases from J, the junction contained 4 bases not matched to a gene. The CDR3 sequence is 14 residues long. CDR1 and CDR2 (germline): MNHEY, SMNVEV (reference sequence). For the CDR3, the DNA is TGTGCCAGCAGTTCATACAGGGGAAACACTGAAGCTTTCTTT. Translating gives CASSSYRGNTEAFF.

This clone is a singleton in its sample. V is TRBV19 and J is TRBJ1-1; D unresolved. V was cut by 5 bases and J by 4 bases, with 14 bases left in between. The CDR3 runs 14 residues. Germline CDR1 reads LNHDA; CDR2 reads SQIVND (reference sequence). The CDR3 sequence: CASSRRGGLTEAFF. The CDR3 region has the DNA TGTGCCAGTAGTCGGCGGGGAGGCCTCACTGAAGCTTTCTTT.